Each of the 20 T cell receptor beta chains below was sequenced from the same sample in a study of shared clonotypes between healthy human individuals. The assay was immunoSEQ multiplex PCR, and TCRdb's table has in-frame clones only and misses some. The sample lists fewer than 1.4 million clones; around three quarters were seen once. The sequencing sample was made of memory CD4+ T cells from PBMCs. Subset reported: CD45RA-negative fraction. The source of these receptors is a man aged 18-30 years in good health. Some clones in this sample may be carry-over from other donors' samples.

This rearrangement joins TRBV19 to TRBJ1-4; D uncertain. V was trimmed by 5 bases and J by 3 bases, leaving 1 base between them. CDR3 length equals 11 residues. The germline V gene encodes CDR1 LNHDA and CDR2 SQIVND (reference sequence). CDR3 nucleotides: TGTGCCAGTAGTGCTAATGAAAAACTGTTTTTT. Translation gives CASSANEKLFF.

The chain is built from TRBV28 and TRBJ1-2; D is unclear. Trimming took off 7 bases at V and 8 bases at J, with 17 bases between the two ends. Germline V lookup: CDR1 MDHEN, CDR2 SYDVKM. The CDR3 sequence is 13 residues long. CDR3 coding DNA: TGTGCCAGCACCCCCCGGCCCTTAGCAGGCTACACCTTC. Translating gives CASTPRPLAGYTF.

This clone was observed a handful of times. The rearrangement uses TRBV29-1 and TRBJ2-3, with 8 bases that match TRBD1. The V gene's germline CDR1 is SQVTM and CDR2 ANQGSEA. V gave up 5 bases and J gave up 3 bases; unmatched junction bases: 10. This CDR3 contains 15 residues. The CDR3, as DNA: TGCAGCGTTTCCACTTCCGGGACAGGTACAGATACGCAGTATTTT. Translating gives CSVSTSGTGTDTQYF.

The genes are TRBV5-5 and TRBJ2-7; TRBD1 might be the D (6 bases). Trimming removed 0 bases from V and 3 bases from J, with 13 bases in between. The germline CDR1 and CDR2 sequences are SGHKS and YYEKEE (reference sequence). The CDR3 is made up of 15 amino acids. CDR3 amino acids: CASSLAAAGDYEQYF. The CDR3 region has the DNA TGTGCCAGCAGCTTGGCGGCGGCAGGGGACTACGAGCAGTACTTC.

The chain couples TRBV27 to TRBJ2-3; TRBD2 agrees at 11 bases. The V gene's germline CDR1 is MNHEY and CDR2 SMNVEV (reference sequence). After removal of 5 bases from V and 1 base from J, the junction contained 11 bases not matched to a gene. This CDR3 comprises 18 residues. In DNA, the CDR3 is TGTGCCAGCAGTAGAGGGACTAGCGGCCTAGGGGGCACAGATACGCAGTATTTT. Its translation is CASSRGTSGLGGTDTQYF.

This clone was picked up many times. This sample includes further DNA sequences coding for the same CDR3. V gene TRBV6-1 combines with J gene TRBJ1-5; the D is unclear. Germline loops: CDR1 MNHNS, CDR2 SASEGT. V gave up 2 bases and J gave up 3 bases, with 8 bases separating them. The CDR3 totals 14 residues. The CDR3 DNA is TGTGCCAGCAGTGAAACGAATTTCAATCAGCCCCAGCATTTT. Translated, it gives CASSETNFNQPQHF.

This rearrangement joins TRBV5-8 to TRBJ2-7; D possibly corresponds to TRBD2 (6 bases). Germline assignment: CDR1 SGHTS and CDR2 YDEGEE. There are 16 residues in the CDR3. Trimming took off 4 bases at V and 7 bases at J, with 24 bases between the two ends. CDR3 bases: TGTGCCAGCAGCCCTAGACAAGCGGCTGGGGGGTGGGAGCAGTACTTC. Amino acids: CASSPRQAAGGWEQYF.

This chain links TRBV4-1 with TRBJ2-3, with D unclear. From germline, CDR1 is MGHRA and CDR2 YSYEKL. CDR3 length: 16 residues. V was clipped by 1 base and J by 2 bases, with 13 bases between them. This CDR3 reads CASSQVDMGFTDTQYF. In nucleotides, the CDR3 is TGCGCCAGCAGCCAAGTTGACATGGGTTTCACAGATACGCAGTATTTT.

V and J are TRBV7-2 and TRBJ2-1; TRBD1 aligns across 7 bases. The length of the CDR3 is 13 residues. After removal of 5 bases from V and 7 bases from J, the junction contained 5 bases not matched to a gene. Germline CDR1 SGHTA, CDR2 FQGNSA. In DNA form, the CDR3 reads TGTGCCAGCAGCACCCAACAGGGGAATGAGCAGTTCTTC. Translated: CASSTQQGNEQFF.

The CDR3 DNA follows: TGCGCCAGCAGCATTAGACAGACCCAAGAGACCCAGTACTTC. Translated, it gives CASSIRQTQETQYF. V and J are TRBV5-1 and TRBJ2-5, with D perhaps TRBD1 (5 bases). The CDR3 is made up of 14 amino acids. Trimming left V 4 bases short and J 1 base short, with 11 bases between. Germline loops: CDR1 SGHRS, CDR2 YFSETQ.

The V and J genes are TRBV4-1 and TRBJ2-1; 11 bases align to TRBD2. The CDR3 extends over 15 amino acids. The V and J ends lost 4 bases and 8 bases, in that order; junction bases with no gene match: 7. Per germline, CDR1 MGHRA and CDR2 YSYEKL. CDR3 sequence (DNA): TGCGCCAGCAGCCTTCTAGCGGGAGGCTGGGATGAGCAGTTCTTC. Its protein is CASSLLAGGWDEQFF.

The chain is built from TRBV6-6 and TRBJ1-3; D uncertain. Germline loops: CDR1 MNHNY, CDR2 SVGAGI (reference sequence). V was pared by 5 bases and J by 7 bases, with 12 bases between. This CDR3 contains 13 residues. CDR3 loop: CASSPPGENTIYF. The CDR3 coding sequence is TGTGCCAGCAGTCCCCCGGGAGAGAACACCATATATTTT.

In this sample, this clone turned up a few times. The chain carries TRBV5-1 and TRBJ1-2; 9 bases are a match to TRBD1. Germline assignment: CDR1 SGHRS and CDR2 YFSETQ. This CDR3 is built from 16 residues. Trimming took 4 bases from V and 2 from J; bases not matched to a gene: 9. CDR3 amino acids: CASSAAGQGNNYGYTF. The CDR3 bases are TGCGCCAGCAGCGCTGCGGGACAGGGTAACAACTATGGCTACACCTTC. The variable domain in full, with the rest retrieved from reference TRBV5-1 and TRBJ1-2, is KAGVTQTPRYLIKTRGQQVTLSCSPISGHRSVSWYQQTPGQGLQFLFEYFSETQRNKGNFPGRFSGRQFSNSRSEMNVSTLELGDSALYLCASSAAGQGNNYGYTFGSGTRLTVV.

The chain has TRBV5-1 and TRBJ1-2; 7 bases are a match to TRBD1. J was trimmed by 11 bases and V by 4 bases; bases with no gene match: 5. Germline CDR1 reads SGHRS; CDR2 reads YFSETQ. The CDR3 runs 11 residues. The CDR3 here is CASSAQGWYTF. CDR3 nucleotides: TGCGCCAGCAGCGCACAGGGGTGGTACACCTTC.

This rearrangement joins TRBV5-4 to TRBJ1-5; no reliable D call. V shed 1 base and J shed 0 bases, with 11 bases lying between them. Germline V gives CDR1 SGHNT, CDR2 YYREEE (reference sequence). This CDR3 has 16 amino acids. CDR3 residues: CASSLYNGYSNQPQHF. CDR3 DNA sequence: TGTGCCAGCAGCTTGTATAACGGATATAGCAATCAGCCCCAGCATTTT.

This clone was detected many times. This CDR3 is also generated by other DNA sequences in the sample. J is TRBJ1-5 and V is TRBV6-5; 7 bases map to TRBD1. This CDR3 spans 14 amino acids. The V gene's germline CDR1 is MNHEY and CDR2 SVGAGI. V gave up 5 bases and J gave up 1 base; unmatched junction bases: 2. The DNA for the CDR3 is TGTGCCAGCAGTAGACAGGGAAGCAATCAGCCCCAGCATTTT. The encoded protein is CASSRQGSNQPQHF.

This clone was seen once. J is TRBJ2-7 and V is TRBV18; 10 nucleotides align to TRBD1. The V and J ends lost 5 bases and 2 bases, in that order; junction bases with no gene match: 3. The CDR3 spans 14 residues. Germline CDR1 and CDR2: KGHSH and LQKENI. CDR3 residues: CASSMGQGPYEQYF. The CDR3 nucleotides read TGTGCCAGCTCAATGGGACAGGGGCCCTACGAGCAGTACTTC.

The rearrangement joins TRBV19 to TRBJ2-7; D might be TRBD1 (6 bases). V was shortened by 6 bases and J by 3 bases, with 21 bases between the two germline ends. CDR1 is LNHDA and CDR2 is SQIVND in the germline V gene (reference sequence). This CDR3 spans 16 amino acids. CDR3 region: CASRKLQGQGLYEQYF. The CDR3 coding sequence is TGTGCCAGTAGGAAACTTCAGGGGCAGGGCCTCTACGAGCAGTACTTC.

Regarding this clone: This same CDR3 is encoded by further DNA sequences in the sample. This chain connects TRBV29-1 to TRBJ2-5; D might be TRBD1 (6 bases). Trimming took 4 bases from V and 4 from J, leaving 10 bases between them. The germline CDR1 and CDR2 sequences are SQVTM and ANQGSEA. The CDR3 spans 12 residues. The CDR3 coding sequence is TGCAGCGTTGTTGGCAGGGGAGAGACCCAGTACTTC. Amino acid sequence: CSVVGRGETQYF.

This chain connects TRBV5-1 to TRBJ1-1; 7 bases line up with TRBD1. With 3 bases clipped from V and 5 bases from J, the junction kept 10 bases outside the gene matches. CDR1 SGHRS and CDR2 YFSETQ come from the germline V gene. The CDR3 length is 15 residues. CDR3 nucleotide sequence: TGCGCCAGCAGCTCGAGACAGGGAATGGGTACTGAAGCTTTCTTT. Protein product: CASSSRQGMGTEAFF.